This T cell receptor beta chain was profiled in a study of CD8 T cells in ankylosing spondylitis. For this clonotype: The antigen remains unidentified.

Study-wide results and caveats: A TCR beta motif of roughly eight highly homologous variants appeared characteristic of ankylosing spondylitis blood.

In TCRdb, the 5' RACE reads were re-called with MiXCR into one record per CDR3 protein. The sample holds roughly 700,000 distinct CDR3 sequences; under 20% are singletons and the top ten take under 20%. The origin of this receptor is a male donor with ankylosing spondylitis. Sequenced material: blood, either unsorted or a sorted T cell fraction (not recorded which).

CDR3 amino acids: CASSRWSGVSYNEQFF. Here the CDR3 DNA reads TGTGCCAGCAGCCGCTGGTCGGGAGTATCTTACAATGAGCAGTTCTTC. The chain is built from TRBV7-9 and TRBJ2-1; D possibly corresponds to TRBD2 (6 bases). Germline loops: CDR1 SEHNR, CDR2 FQNEAQ (reference sequence). Trimming took off 5 bases at V and 4 bases at J, with 18 bases between the two ends. The CDR3 runs 16 residues. The full variable domain, rest sourced from reference TRBV7-9 and TRBJ2-1, is DTGVSQNPRHKITKRGQNVTFRCDPISEHNRLYWYRQTLGQGPEFLTYFQNEAQLEKSRLLSDRFSAERPKGSFSTLEIQRTEQGDSAMYLCASSRWSGVSYNEQFFGPGTRLTVL.